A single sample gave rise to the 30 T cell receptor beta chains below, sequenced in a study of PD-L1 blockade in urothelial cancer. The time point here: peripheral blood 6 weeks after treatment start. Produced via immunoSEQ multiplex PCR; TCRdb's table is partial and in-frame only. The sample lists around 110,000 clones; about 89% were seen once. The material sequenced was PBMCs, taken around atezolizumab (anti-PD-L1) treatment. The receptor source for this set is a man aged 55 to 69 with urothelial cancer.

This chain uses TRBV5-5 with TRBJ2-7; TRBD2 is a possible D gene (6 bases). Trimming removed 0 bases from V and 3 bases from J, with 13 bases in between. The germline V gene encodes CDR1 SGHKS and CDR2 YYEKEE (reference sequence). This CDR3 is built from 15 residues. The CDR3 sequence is CASSLVGGPDYEQYF. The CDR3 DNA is TGTGCCAGCAGCTTGGTGGGGGGTCCTGACTACGAGCAGTACTTC.

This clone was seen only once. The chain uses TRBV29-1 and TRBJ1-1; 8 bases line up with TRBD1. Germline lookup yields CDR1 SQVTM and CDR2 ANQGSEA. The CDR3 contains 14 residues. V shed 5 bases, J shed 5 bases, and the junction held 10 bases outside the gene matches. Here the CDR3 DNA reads TGCAGCGTTCAACGTGACAGGGGTTCTACTGAAGCTTTCTTT. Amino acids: CSVQRDRGSTEAFF.

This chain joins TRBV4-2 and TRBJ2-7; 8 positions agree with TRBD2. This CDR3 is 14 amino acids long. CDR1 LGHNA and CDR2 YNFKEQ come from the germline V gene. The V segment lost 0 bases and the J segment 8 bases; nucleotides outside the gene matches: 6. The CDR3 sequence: CASSQDRKRGKQYF. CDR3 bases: TGTGCCAGCAGCCAAGATAGAAAGCGGGGGAAGCAGTACTTC.

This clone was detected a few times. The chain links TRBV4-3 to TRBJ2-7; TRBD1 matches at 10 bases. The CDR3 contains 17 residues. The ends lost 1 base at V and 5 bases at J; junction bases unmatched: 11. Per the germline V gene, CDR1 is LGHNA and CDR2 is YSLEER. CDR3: CASSQGSGQGTLHEQYF. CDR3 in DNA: TGCGCCAGCAGCCAAGGATCGGGACAGGGGACCCTCCACGAGCAGTACTTC.

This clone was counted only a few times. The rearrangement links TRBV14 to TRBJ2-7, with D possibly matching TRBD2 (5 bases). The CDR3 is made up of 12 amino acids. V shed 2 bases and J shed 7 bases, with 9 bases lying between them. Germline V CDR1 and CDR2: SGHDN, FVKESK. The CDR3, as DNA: TGTGCCAGCAGCCAATCAGGACTGGAGCAGTACTTC. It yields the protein CASSQSGLEQYF. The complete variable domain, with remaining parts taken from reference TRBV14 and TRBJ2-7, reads EAGVTQFPSHSVIEKGQTVTLRCDPISGHDNLYWYRRVMGKEIKFLLHFVKESKQDESGMPNNRFLAERTGGTYSTLKVQPAELEDSGVYFCASSQSGLEQYFGPGTRLTVT.

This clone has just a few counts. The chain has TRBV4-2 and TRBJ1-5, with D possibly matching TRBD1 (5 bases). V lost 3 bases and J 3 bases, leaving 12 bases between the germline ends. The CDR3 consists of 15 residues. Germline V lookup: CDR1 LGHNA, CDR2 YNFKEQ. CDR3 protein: CASSHPDRPNQPQHF. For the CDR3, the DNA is TGTGCCAGCAGCCATCCAGACAGACCCAATCAGCCCCAGCATTTT.

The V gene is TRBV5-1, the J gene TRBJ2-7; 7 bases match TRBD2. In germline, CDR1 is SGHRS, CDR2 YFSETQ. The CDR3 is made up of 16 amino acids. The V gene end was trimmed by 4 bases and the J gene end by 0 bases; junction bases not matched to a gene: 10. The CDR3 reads CASSPESGASSYEQYF. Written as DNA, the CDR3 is TGCGCCAGCAGCCCGGAAAGCGGGGCCAGCTCCTACGAGCAGTACTTC.

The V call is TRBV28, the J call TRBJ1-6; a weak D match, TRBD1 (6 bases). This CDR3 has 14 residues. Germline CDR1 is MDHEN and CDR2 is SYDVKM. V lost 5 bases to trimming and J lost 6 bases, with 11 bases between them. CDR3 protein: CASSDPGVNSPLHF. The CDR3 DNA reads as TGTGCCAGCAGTGATCCAGGGGTTAATTCACCCCTCCACTTT.

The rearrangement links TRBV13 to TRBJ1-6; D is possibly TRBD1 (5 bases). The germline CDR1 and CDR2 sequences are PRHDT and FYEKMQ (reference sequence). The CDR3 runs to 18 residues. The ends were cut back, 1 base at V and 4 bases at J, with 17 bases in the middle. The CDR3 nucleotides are TGTGCCAGCAGCTTAGTCCCGCCAGGGCGTGATTATAATTCACCCCTCCACTTT. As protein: CASSLVPPGRDYNSPLHF. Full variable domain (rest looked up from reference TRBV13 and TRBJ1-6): AAGVIQSPRHLIKEKRETATLKCYPIPRHDTVYWYQQGPGQDPQFLISFYEKMQSDKGSIPDRFSAQQFSDYHSELNMSSLELGDSALYFCASSLVPPGRDYNSPLHFGNGTRLTVT.

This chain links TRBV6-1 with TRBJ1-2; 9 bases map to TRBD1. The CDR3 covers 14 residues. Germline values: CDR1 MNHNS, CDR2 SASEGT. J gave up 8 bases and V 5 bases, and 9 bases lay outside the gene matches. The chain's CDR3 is CASSKTEGTGGYTF. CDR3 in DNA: TGTGCCAGCAGTAAAACAGAGGGGACAGGGGGCTACACCTTC.

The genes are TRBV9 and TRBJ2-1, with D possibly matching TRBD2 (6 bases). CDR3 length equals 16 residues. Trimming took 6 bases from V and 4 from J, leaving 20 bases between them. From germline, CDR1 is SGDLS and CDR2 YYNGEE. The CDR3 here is CASTLTGDLGYNEQFF. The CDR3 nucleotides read TGTGCCAGCACCCTCACTGGGGACTTGGGGTACAATGAGCAGTTCTTC. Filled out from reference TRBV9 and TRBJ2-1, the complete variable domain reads DSGVTQTPKHLITATGQRVTLRCSPRSGDLSVYWYQQSLDQGLQFLIQYYNGEERAKGNILERFSAQQFPDLHSELNLSSLELGDSALYFCASTLTGDLGYNEQFFGPGTRLTVL.

This CDR3 is CASSLGGPGNTIYF. CDR3 DNA sequence: TGTGCCAGCAGTTTGGGGGGTCCCGGAAACACCATATATTTT. The chain uses TRBV28 and TRBJ1-3, with D maybe TRBD1 (5 bases). Trimming pared 3 bases from V and 4 bases from J, leaving 10 bases between. Looked up from germline, CDR1 is MDHEN and CDR2 is SYDVKM. The CDR3 has 14 residues.

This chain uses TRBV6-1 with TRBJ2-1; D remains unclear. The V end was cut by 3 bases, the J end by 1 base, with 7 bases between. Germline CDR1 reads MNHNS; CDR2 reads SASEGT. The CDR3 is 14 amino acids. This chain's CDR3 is CASSDTYSYNEQFF. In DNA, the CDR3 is TGTGCCAGCAGTGATACTTATTCCTACAATGAGCAGTTCTTC.

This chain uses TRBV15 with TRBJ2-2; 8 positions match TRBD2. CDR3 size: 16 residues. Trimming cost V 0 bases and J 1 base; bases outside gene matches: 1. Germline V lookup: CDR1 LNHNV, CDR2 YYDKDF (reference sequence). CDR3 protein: CATSRDTSGNTGELFF. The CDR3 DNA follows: TGTGCCACCAGCAGAGATACTAGCGGGAACACCGGGGAGCTGTTTTTT.

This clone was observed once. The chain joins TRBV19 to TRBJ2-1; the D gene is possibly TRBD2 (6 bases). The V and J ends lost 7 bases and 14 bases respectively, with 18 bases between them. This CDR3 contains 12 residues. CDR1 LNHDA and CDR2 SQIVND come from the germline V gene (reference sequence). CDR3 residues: CASTDHRRVKFF. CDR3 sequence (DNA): TGTGCCAGTACGGACCACCGGAGGGTCAAGTTCTTC.

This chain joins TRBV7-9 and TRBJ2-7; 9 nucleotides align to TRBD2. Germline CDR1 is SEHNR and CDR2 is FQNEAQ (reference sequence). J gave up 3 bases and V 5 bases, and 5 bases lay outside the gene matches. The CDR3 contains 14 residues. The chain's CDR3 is CASSQRTSDYEQYF. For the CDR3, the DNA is TGTGCCAGCAGCCAACGGACTAGCGACTACGAGCAGTACTTC.

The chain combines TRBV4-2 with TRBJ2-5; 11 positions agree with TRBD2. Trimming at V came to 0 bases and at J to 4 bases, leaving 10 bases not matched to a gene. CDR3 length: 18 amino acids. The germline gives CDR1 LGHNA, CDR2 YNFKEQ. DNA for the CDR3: TGTGCCAGCAGCCAAGATGGGTCCACTAGCGGGAGATCAGAGACCCAGTACTTC. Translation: CASSQDGSTSGRSETQYF.

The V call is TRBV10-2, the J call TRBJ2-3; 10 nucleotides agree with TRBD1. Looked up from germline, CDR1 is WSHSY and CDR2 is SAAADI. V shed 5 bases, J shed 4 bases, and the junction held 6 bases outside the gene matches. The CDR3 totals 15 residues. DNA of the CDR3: TGCGCCAGCAGTAAGGACAGGGGGGGGTCAGATACGCAGTATTTT. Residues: CASSKDRGGSDTQYF.

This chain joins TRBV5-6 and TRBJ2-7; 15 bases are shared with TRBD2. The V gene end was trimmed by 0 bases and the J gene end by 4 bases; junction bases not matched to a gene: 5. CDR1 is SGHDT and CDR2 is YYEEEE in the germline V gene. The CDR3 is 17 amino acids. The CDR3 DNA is TGTGCCAGCAGCTTGGATGGGACTAGCGGGAGGAGGTACGAGCAGTACTTC. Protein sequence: CASSLDGTSGRRYEQYF.

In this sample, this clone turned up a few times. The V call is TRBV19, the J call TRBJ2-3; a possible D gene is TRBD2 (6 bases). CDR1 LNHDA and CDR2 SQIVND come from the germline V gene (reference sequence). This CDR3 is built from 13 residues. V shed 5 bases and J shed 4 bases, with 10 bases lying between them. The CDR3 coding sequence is TGTGCCAGTAGTGAGAGGAGGGCAGATACGCAGTATTTT. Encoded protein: CASSERRADTQYF.

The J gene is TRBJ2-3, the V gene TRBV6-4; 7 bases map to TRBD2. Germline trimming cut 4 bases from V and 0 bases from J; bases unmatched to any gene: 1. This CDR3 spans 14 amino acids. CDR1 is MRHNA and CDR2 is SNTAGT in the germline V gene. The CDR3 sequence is CASSASGSTDTQYF. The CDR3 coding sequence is TGTGCCAGCAGTGCTAGCGGAAGCACAGATACGCAGTATTTT.

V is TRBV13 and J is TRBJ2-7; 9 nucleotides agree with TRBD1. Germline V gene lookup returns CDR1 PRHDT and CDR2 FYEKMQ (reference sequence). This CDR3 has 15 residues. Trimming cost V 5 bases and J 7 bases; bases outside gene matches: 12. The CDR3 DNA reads TGTGCCAGCAGCATACGGACAGGGGTATCTAGGGAGCAGTACTTC. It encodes CASSIRTGVSREQYF.

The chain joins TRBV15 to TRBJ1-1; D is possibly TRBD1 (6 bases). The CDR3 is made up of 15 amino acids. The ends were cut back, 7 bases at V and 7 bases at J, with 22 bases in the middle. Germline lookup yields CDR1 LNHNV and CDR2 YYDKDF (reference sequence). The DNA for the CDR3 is TGTGCCACCAACTCAGGGGAGGGACAAGAACTTGAAGCTTTCTTT. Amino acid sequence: CATNSGEGQELEAFF.

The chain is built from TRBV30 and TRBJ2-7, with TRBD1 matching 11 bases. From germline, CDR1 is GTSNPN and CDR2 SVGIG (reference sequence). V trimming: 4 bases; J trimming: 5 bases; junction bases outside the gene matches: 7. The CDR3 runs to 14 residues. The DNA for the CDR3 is TGTGCCTGGATGAGGACAGGGGGCTCGGACGAGCAGTACTTC. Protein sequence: CAWMRTGGSDEQYF.

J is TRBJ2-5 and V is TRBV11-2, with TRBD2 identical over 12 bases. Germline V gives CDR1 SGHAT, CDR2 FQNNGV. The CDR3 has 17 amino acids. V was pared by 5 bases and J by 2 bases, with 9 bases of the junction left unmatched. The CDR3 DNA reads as TGTGCCAGCAGCCTACAGTCTAGCGGGGGGGAACAAGAGACCCAGTACTTC. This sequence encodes CASSLQSSGGEQETQYF.

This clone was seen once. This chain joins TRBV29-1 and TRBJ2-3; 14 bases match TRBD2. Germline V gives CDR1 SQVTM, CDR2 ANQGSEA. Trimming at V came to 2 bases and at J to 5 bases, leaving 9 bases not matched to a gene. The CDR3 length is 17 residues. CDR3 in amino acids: CSVELGGLAGALDTQYF. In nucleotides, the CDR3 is TGCAGCGTTGAACTAGGGGGACTAGCGGGAGCTTTAGATACGCAGTATTTT.

In DNA, the CDR3 is TGTGCCAGCAGTGGACAGGGTTGGGAAAAACTGTTTTTT. Amino acids: CASSGQGWEKLFF. The gene calls are TRBV28 and TRBJ1-4, with 8 bases fitting TRBD1. The CDR3 consists of 13 residues. V trimming: 5 bases; J trimming: 8 bases; junction bases outside the gene matches: 4. Germline-derived CDR1 and CDR2 are MDHEN and SYDVKM. Supplemented by reference TRBV28 and TRBJ1-4, the full variable domain reads DVKVTQSSRYLVKRTGEKVFLECVQDMDHENMFWYRQDPGLGLRLIYFSYDVKMKEKGDIPEGYSVSREKKERFSLILESASTNQTSMYLCASSGQGWEKLFFGSGTQLSVL.

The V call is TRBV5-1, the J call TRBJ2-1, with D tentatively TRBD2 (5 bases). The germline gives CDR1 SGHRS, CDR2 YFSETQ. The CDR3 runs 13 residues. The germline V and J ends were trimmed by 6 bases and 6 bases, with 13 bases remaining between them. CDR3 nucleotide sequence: TGCGCCAGCAACTCTTGGGGAGTCAATGAGCAGTTCTTC. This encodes CASNSWGVNEQFF.

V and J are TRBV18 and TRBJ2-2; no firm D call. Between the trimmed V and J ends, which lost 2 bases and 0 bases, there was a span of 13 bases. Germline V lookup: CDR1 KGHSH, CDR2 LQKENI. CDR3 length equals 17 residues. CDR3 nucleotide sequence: TGTGCCAGCTCACCAGAGTTAGCCCTCTCGAACACCGGGGAGCTGTTTTTT. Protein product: CASSPELALSNTGELFF.

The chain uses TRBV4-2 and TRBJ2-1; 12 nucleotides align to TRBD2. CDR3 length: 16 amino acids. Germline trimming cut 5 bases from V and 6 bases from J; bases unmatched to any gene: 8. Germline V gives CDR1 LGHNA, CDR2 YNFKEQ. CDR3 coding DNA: TGTGCCAGCAGCGCCCTAGCGGGGGGGCCAGGCAATGAGCAGTTCTTC. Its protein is CASSALAGGPGNEQFF.